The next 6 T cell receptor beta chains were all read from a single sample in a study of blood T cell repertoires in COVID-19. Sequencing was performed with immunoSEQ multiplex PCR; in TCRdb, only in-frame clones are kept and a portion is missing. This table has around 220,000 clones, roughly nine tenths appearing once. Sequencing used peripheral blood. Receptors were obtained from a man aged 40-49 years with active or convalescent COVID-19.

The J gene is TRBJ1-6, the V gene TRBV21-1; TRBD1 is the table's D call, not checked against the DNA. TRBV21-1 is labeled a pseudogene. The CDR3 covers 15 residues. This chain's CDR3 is CASSKGGGLNSPLHF. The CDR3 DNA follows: TGTGCCAGCAGCAAAGGAGGGGGCCTGAATTCACCCCTCCACTTT.

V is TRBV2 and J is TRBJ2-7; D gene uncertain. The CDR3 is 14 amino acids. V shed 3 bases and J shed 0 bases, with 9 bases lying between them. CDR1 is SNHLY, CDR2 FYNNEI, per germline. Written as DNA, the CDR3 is TGTGCCAGCAGTGATCAACAGATCTCCTACGAGCAGTACTTC. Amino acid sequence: CASSDQQISYEQYF.

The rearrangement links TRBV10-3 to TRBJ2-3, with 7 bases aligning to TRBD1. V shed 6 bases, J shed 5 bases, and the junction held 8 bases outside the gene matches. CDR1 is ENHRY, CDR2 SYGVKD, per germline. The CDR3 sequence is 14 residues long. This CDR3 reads CAISRTGAGDTQYF. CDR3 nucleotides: TGTGCCATCAGCCGAACAGGGGCCGGAGATACGCAGTATTTT.

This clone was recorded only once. In DNA form, the CDR3 reads TGCAGCGTTGGAGGGACAGGGGGCGCGATCGGGCCCCAGCATTTT. Translated, it gives CSVGGTGGAIGPQHF. This chain uses TRBV29-1 with TRBJ1-5; 12 bases are a match to TRBD1. Germline V gene data show CDR1 as SQVTM and CDR2 as ANQGSEA. The CDR3 contains 15 residues. J was trimmed by 9 bases and V by 4 bases; bases with no gene match: 10.

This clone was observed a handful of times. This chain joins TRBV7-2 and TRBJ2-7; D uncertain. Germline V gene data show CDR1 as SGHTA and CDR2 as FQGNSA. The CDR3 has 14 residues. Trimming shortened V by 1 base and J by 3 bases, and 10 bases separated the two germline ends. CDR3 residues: CASSLGGISYEQYF. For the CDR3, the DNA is TGTGCCAGCAGCTTAGGAGGAATAAGCTACGAGCAGTACTTC.

In DNA form, the CDR3 reads TGCGCCAGCAGCCCGGGACTGCTAGCGGGAGATACGCAGTATTTT. It codes for CASSPGLLAGDTQYF. V and J are TRBV5-1 and TRBJ2-3, with TRBD2 identical over 8 bases. The junction had 9 bases not matched to a gene; V was cut back by 4 bases and J by 5 bases. Germline values: CDR1 SGHRS, CDR2 YFSETQ. The CDR3 is 15 residues long.